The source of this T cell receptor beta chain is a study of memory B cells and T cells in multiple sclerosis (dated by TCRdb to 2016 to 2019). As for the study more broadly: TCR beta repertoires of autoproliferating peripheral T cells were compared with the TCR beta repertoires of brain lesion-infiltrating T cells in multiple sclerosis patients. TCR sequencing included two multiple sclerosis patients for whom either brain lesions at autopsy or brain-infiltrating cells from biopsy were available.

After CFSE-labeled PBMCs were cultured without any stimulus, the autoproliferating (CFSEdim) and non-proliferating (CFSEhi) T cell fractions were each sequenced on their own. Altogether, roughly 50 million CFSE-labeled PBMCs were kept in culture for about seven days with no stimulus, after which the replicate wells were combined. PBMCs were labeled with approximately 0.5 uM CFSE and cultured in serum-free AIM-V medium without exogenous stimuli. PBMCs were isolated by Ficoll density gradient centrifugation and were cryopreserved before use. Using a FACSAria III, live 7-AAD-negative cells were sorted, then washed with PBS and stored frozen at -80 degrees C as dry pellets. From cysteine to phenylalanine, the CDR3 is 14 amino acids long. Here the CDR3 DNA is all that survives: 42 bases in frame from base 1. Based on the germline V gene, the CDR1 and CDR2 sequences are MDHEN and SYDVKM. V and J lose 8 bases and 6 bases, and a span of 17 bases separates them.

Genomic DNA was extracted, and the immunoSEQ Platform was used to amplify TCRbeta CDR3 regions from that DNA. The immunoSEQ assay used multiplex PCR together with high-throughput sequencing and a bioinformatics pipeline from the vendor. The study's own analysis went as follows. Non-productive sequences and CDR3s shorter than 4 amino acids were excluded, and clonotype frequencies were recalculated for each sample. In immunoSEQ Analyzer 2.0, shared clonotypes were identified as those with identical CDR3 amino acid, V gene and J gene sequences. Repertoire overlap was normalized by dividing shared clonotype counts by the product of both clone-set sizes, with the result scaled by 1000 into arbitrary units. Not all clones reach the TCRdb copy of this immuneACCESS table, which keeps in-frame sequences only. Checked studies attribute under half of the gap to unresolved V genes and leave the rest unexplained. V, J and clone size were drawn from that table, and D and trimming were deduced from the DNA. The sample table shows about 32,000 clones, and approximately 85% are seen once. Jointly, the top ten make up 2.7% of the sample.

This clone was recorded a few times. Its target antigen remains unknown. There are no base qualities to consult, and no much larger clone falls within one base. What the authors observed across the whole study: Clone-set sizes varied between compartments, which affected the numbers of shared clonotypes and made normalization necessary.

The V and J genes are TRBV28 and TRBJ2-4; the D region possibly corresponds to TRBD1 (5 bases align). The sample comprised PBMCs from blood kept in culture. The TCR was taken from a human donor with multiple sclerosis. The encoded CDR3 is CASRPQTDPNIQYF. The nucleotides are TGTGCCAGCCGCCCTCAGACAGATCCAAACATTCAGTACTTC.